This T cell receptor beta chain comes out of a study of T cells in Graves' hyperthyroidism and ophthalmopathy. Overall study: Initial diagnosis, before any treatment, was when peripheral blood was collected. Whole-study results and caveats: Most thyroid clonotypes expanded above 0.001 were also detected in blood.

The study based diagnoses on clinical symptoms, serum thyroxine and TRAb, thyroid ultrasound and orbital computed tomography. V dropped 6 bases and J dropped 1; count of bases not matched to a gene: 12. The CDR3 is 18 residues long. In germline, CDR1 is SNHLY, CDR2 FYNNEI. TCR beta CDR3 regions were amplified from RNA transcripts. With the HTBI primer set, the TCR CDR3 went through a first round of RT-PCR. One entry per CDR3 protein, called by TCRdb with MiXCR from the multiplex PCR reads. The sample has about 740,000 distinct CDR3 sequences; 14% are singletons. Comment on this clonotype: Antigen: not known.

The sequencing sample was made of blood. V usage is TRBV2 and J usage is TRBJ2-6, with 7 bases fitting TRBD1. The receptor was derived from a woman aged 18-29 years with Graves' hyperthyroidism. The DNA for the CDR3 is TGTGCCAGCAGCTCTGACAGGGTGGTAGGATCTGGGGCCAACGTCCTGACTTTC. It encodes CASSSDRVVGSGANVLTF.